These 8 T cell receptor beta chains share one sample of origin, sequenced in a study of shared T cell receptors in the human thymus. Profiled with immunoSEQ multiplex PCR; TCRdb holds only in-frame clones, not every one. The sample records more than 550,000 clones, 70% to 90% being singletons. These same records also appear under a second study, on human thymus T cells.

Sequenced material: thymocytes. These TCRs come from a girl under three years old with a congenital heart defect.

The chain employs TRBV4-1 and TRBJ1-2; TRBD1 agrees at 8 bases. The CDR3 has 17 residues. The germline gives CDR1 MGHRA, CDR2 YSYEKL. Losses at the gene ends were 4 bases for V and 5 bases for J; bases not matched to a gene: 15. Written as DNA, the CDR3 is TGCGCCAGCAGCCCAATGGACAGGGTCCCCTTTAGTTATGGCTACACCTTC. It codes for CASSPMDRVPFSYGYTF.

V and J are TRBV30 and TRBJ2-5; 8 bases align to TRBD1. The length of the CDR3 is 13 residues. Germline CDR1 GTSNPN, CDR2 SVGIG (reference sequence). J gave up 4 bases and V 0 bases, and 1 base lay outside the gene matches. The DNA for the CDR3 is TGTGCCTGGAGTGTAACAGGGGGAGAGACCCAGTACTTC. Translating it yields CAWSVTGGETQYF.

The CDR3 bases are TGTGCCAGCAGTGAGGTAGATGTACGGGAGAGGGTTGAAAAACTGTTTTTT. It specifies CASSEVDVRERVEKLFF. The V gene is TRBV28, the J gene TRBJ1-4; no reliable D call. The V end lost 5 bases, the J end lost 7 bases, and 23 bases lay between the germline ends. Per germline, CDR1 MDHEN and CDR2 SYDVKM. This CDR3 region has 17 residues.

The rearrangement links TRBV10-2 to TRBJ1-1; 8 nucleotides agree with TRBD1. Trimming at V came to 7 bases and at J to 4 bases, leaving 11 bases not matched to a gene. The CDR3 sequence is 15 residues long. Looked up from germline, CDR1 is WSHSY and CDR2 is SAAADI. This chain's CDR3 is CASMRTGRFLTEAFF. The CDR3 region has the DNA TGCGCCAGCATGAGGACAGGGCGGTTTCTCACTGAAGCTTTCTTT.

The chain carries TRBV19 and TRBJ2-7; a weak D match, TRBD1 (5 bases). Germline CDR1 and CDR2: LNHDA and SQIVND (reference sequence). The CDR3 has 15 amino acids. Trimming pared 6 bases from V and 1 base from J, leaving 16 bases between. The CDR3 protein is CASSGPRRTSYEQYF. The CDR3 DNA is TGTGCCAGTAGCGGACCTCGACGGACATCCTACGAGCAGTACTTC.

The V gene is TRBV29-1, the J gene TRBJ2-5; 8 nucleotides line up with TRBD1. This CDR3 has 14 amino acids. V dropped 3 bases and J dropped 5; count of bases not matched to a gene: 8. CDR1 is SQVTM, CDR2 ANQGSEA, per germline. The CDR3 reads CSVEGQVPWETQYF. CDR3 in DNA: TGCAGCGTTGAGGGACAGGTCCCCTGGGAGACCCAGTACTTC.

The rearrangement uses TRBV7-6 and TRBJ2-1; 8 nucleotides agree with TRBD1. This CDR3 region has 17 residues. The junction had 17 bases not matched to a gene; V was cut back by 5 bases and J by 8 bases. Germline CDR1 SGHVS, CDR2 FNYEAQ. The CDR3 protein is CASSSFPPAGGRDEQFF. The CDR3 bases are TGTGCCAGCAGCAGCTTCCCCCCTGCAGGGGGCAGGGATGAGCAGTTCTTC.

This chain connects TRBV12-5 to TRBJ2-4; D is undetermined. CDR1 LGHNT and CDR2 FRNRAP come from the germline V gene. This CDR3 contains 14 residues. V was pared by 3 bases and J by 0 bases, with 6 bases between. DNA for the CDR3: TGTGCTAGTGGTTTTTGGCTAGCCAAAAACATTCAGTACTTC. This encodes CASGFWLAKNIQYF.